The sequence of this TCR beta chain was determined in a study of T cells after yellow fever vaccination. Trimming pared 6 bases from V and 4 bases from J, leaving 21 bases between. The CDR3 is 16 residues long. In germline, CDR1 is MNHEY, CDR2 SVGAGI. Concerning this clonotype: Its antigen remains unidentified.

Study conclusions and caveats: Peak timing came faster in the weaker secondary response, day 5 versus 15. Although most clonotypes did not, a small share appeared in both CD4 and CD8 compartments.

MiXCR, run by TCRdb on the 5' RACE reads, gives a single entry per CDR3 protein. Of about 99,000 distinct CDR3 sequences listed, about 5.8% are singletons. The TCR originated in a man younger than 35 who received the YFV17D yellow fever vaccine. The sequenced sample was CD8+ T cells sorted from PBMCs, obtained 10 days after the yellow fever booster vaccination. The chain carries TRBV6-5 and TRBJ2-5; tentatively, D is TRBD2 (6 bases). Here the CDR3 reads CASSTYRGLILETQYF. CDR3 nucleotide sequence: TGTGCCAGCAGCACTTACCGTGGACTAATCCTAGAGACCCAGTACTTC.